These 2 T cell receptor beta chains originate from one sample sequenced in a study of cytomegalovirus exposure and HLA in healthy donors. PCR employed 60 Vbeta and 13 Jbeta primers. The repertoire was sequenced with immunoSEQ multiplex PCR; TCRdb's copy has only in-frame clones and lacks some. The sample consists of some 140,000 clones, approximately 80% of them appearing once. The sample consisted of PBMCs. Receptors originate from a man aged 25-45 years in good health and CMV-seronegative.

The genes are TRBV19 and TRBJ2-7; 7 nucleotides align to TRBD2. CDR3 length equals 15 residues. Germline-derived CDR1 and CDR2 are LNHDA and SQIVND (reference sequence). V was pared by 6 bases and J by 5 bases, with 13 bases of the junction left unmatched. The CDR3 coding sequence is TGTGCCAGTAGCCGGGGAGGGGCCAGGTTGCACGAGCAGTACTTC. It specifies CASSRGGARLHEQYF.

The gene calls are TRBV9 and TRBJ2-1; 8 nucleotides match TRBD2. This CDR3 is 15 amino acids long. Germline assignment: CDR1 SGDLS and CDR2 YYNGEE. J was trimmed by 7 bases and V by 3 bases; bases with no gene match: 9. CDR3 sequence (DNA): TGTGCCAGCAGCGCCAGCGGGAGTGTTTTAAATGAGCAGTTCTTC. Translated: CASSASGSVLNEQFF.